The sequence of this T cell receptor beta chain was determined in a study of Tregs in tolerant kidney transplant recipients. As for the study in general: The nonmyeloablative bone marrow transplants came from related graft donors, with transient mixed chimerism.

Germline V gene sequence: CDR1 SGHRS, CDR2 YFSETQ. J was trimmed by 3 bases and V by 0 bases; bases with no gene match: 2. CDR3 length equals 15 residues. A note on this clone: Its antigen is not known. The read gets to within 3 residues of the CDR3 end, and the germline J gene fills in the rest.

Here immunoSEQ multiplex PCR was the method, and the copy in TCRdb shows in-frame clones only, minus some. The sample shows more than 45,000 clones, and around 0.8% sits with its ten largest clones. Study findings and constraints: Some patients' samples used different primers over time, so nucleotide sequences weren't comparable.

J is TRBJ1-5 and V is TRBV5-1; 8 nucleotides align to TRBD1. This specimen was CD4+ T cells from blood, taken before the transplant. This TCR derives from a human donor who received a combined kidney and bone marrow transplant. CDR3 protein: CASSLDQGANQPQHF. The sequenced CDR3 bases are TGCGCCAGCAGCTTGGATCAGGGGGCCAATCAGCCC.